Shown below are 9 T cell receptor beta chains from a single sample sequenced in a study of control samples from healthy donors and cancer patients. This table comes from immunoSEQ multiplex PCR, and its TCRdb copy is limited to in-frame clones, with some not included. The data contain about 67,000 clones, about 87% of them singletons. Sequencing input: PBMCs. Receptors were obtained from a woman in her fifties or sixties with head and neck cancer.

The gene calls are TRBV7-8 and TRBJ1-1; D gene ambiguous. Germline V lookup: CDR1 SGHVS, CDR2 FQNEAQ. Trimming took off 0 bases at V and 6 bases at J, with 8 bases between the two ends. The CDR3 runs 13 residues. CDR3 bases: TGTGCCAGCAGCTTAGCTGGGAGGGCTGAAGCTTTCTTT. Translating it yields CASSLAGRAEAFF.

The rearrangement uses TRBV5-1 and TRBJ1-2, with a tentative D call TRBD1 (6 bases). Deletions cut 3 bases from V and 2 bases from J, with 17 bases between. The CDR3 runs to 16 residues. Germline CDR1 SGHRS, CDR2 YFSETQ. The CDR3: CASSSNSQGPNYGYTF. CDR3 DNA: TGCGCCAGCAGCTCCAACTCACAGGGTCCCAACTATGGCTACACCTTC.

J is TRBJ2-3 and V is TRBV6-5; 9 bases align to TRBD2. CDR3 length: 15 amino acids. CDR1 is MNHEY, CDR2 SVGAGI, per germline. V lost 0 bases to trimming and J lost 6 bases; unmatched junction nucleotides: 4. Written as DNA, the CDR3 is TGTGCCAGCAGTTACTCCCGCGGGGGGGCCGATACGCAGTATTTT. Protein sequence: CASSYSRGGADTQYF.

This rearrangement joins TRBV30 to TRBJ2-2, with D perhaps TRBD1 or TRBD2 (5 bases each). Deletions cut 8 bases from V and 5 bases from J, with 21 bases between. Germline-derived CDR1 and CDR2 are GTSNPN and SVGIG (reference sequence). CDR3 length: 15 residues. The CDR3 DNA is TGTGCCCTAACGCCGGGACCCCTGGGGACCGGGGAGCTGTTTTTT. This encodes CALTPGPLGTGELFF.

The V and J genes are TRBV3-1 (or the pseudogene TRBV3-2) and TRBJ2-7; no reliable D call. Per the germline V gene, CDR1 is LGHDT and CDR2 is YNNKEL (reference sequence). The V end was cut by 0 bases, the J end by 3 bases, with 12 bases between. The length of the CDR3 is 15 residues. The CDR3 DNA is TGTGCCAGCAGCCAAGATTTGCCTCGAATCTACGAGCAGTACTTC. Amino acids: CASSQDLPRIYEQYF.

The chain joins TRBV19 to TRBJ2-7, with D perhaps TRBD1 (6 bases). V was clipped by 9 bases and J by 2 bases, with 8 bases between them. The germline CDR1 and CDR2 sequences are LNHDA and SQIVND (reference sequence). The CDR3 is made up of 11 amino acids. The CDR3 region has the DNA TGTGCCAGCGGACAGCCCTACGAGCAGTACTTC. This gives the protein CASGQPYEQYF.

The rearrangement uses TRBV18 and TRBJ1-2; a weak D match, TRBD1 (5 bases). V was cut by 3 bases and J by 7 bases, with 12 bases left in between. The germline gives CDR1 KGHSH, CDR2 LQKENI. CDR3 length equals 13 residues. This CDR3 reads CASSPEQGAGYTF. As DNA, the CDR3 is TGTGCCAGCTCACCGGAGCAAGGGGCTGGCTACACCTTC.

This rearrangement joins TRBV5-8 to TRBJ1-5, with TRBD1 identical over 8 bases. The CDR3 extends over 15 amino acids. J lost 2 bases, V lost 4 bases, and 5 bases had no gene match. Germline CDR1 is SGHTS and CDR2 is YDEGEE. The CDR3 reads CASSLDRVGNQPQHF. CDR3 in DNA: TGTGCCAGCAGCCTGGACAGGGTCGGCAATCAGCCCCAGCATTTT.

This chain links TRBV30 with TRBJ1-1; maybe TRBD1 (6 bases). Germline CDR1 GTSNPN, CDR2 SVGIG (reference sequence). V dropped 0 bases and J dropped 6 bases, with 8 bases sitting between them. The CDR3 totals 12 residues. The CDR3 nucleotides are TGTGCCTGGAGTGTACAGGGAGCTGAAGCTTTCTTT. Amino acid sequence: CAWSVQGAEAFF.